This is a list of T cell receptor beta chains from one sample in a study of blood T cell repertoires in COVID-19. Generated by immunoSEQ multiplex PCR, the TCRdb table keeps only in-frame clones and is missing some. This table has a few hundred thousand clones, 87% appearing once. Sequencing was carried out using PBMCs or T cells enriched from blood (not recorded which). The receptors were gathered from a woman younger than 45 who had recovered from COVID-19. Both conserved end residues are part of each CDR3. A D gene is named only where the DNA matches it firmly.

v_call: TRBV19; d_call: TRBD1; j_call: TRBJ2-7; cdr3_aa: CATSSGQGRSEQYF
v_call: TRBV7-2; d_call: TRBD2; j_call: TRBJ2-1; cdr3_aa: CASSTTSGGDNEQFF
v_call: TRBV30; d_call: .; j_call: TRBJ2-6; cdr3_aa: CAWSPGGANVLTF
v_call: TRBV6-1; d_call: .; j_call: TRBJ1-1; cdr3_aa: CASSEALGRRGTEAFF
v_call: TRBV30; d_call: TRBD2; j_call: TRBJ2-5; cdr3_aa: CAWSGTSGGETQYF
v_call: TRBV2; d_call: .; j_call: TRBJ2-7; cdr3_aa: CASSPTTGLPYEQYF
v_call: TRBV30; d_call: .; j_call: TRBJ2-1; cdr3_aa: CAWSSLVGSPIYEQFF
v_call: TRBV30; d_call: .; j_call: TRBJ2-7; cdr3_aa: CAWNPRGRGNSYEQYF
v_call: TRBV30; d_call: .; j_call: TRBJ1-2; cdr3_aa: CASPTGSNYGYTF
v_call: TRBV24-1; d_call: TRBD1; j_call: TRBJ1-5; cdr3_aa: CATSGLTGLSNQPQHF
v_call: TRBV23-1; d_call: .; j_call: TRBJ1-1; cdr3_aa: CASSTQGEGFLNTEAFF
v_call: TRBV6-5; d_call: .; j_call: TRBJ1-5; cdr3_aa: CASRSRDQPQHF
v_call: TRBV2; d_call: .; j_call: TRBJ1-1; cdr3_aa: CASSFSDGGTEAFF
v_call: TRBV25-1; d_call: .; j_call: TRBJ1-2; cdr3_aa: CASSPANYGYTF
v_call: TRBV6-2/TRBV6-3; d_call: TRBD1; j_call: TRBJ1-6; cdr3_aa: CASSARTGANSPLHF
v_call: TRBV9; d_call: .; j_call: TRBJ1-3; cdr3_aa: CASSQGTTGNTIYF
v_call: TRBV15; d_call: .; j_call: TRBJ2-5; cdr3_aa: CATSREESRGETQYF
v_call: TRBV5-1; d_call: TRBD1; j_call: TRBJ2-7; cdr3_aa: CASSGGTGRNAYEQYF
v_call: TRBV7-2; d_call: .; j_call: TRBJ1-6; cdr3_aa: CASSLGGAPLHF
v_call: TRBV3-1/TRBV3-2; d_call: TRBD1; j_call: TRBJ1-2; cdr3_aa: CASSHGQGRDGYTF
v_call: TRBV7-2; d_call: .; j_call: TRBJ1-5; cdr3_aa: CASSLGTANQPQHF
v_call: TRBV7-8; d_call: .; j_call: TRBJ2-2; cdr3_aa: CASSLVWGKRNTGELFF
v_call: TRBV27; d_call: TRBD1; j_call: TRBJ1-1; cdr3_aa: CASTGRTGGLSNTEAFF
v_call: TRBV9; d_call: .; j_call: TRBJ2-3; cdr3_aa: CASSVAGRTDTQYF
v_call: TRBV7-9; d_call: TRBD1; j_call: TRBJ1-4; cdr3_aa: CASSLARTGVEKLFF
v_call: TRBV4-1; d_call: .; j_call: TRBJ1-1; cdr3_aa: CASSRDVLNTEAFF
v_call: TRBV25-1; d_call: .; j_call: TRBJ1-1; cdr3_aa: CASNQGPHTEAFF
v_call: TRBV6-5; d_call: TRBD1; j_call: TRBJ1-1; cdr3_aa: CASSYDRGRLGTEAFF
v_call: TRBV5-1; d_call: .; j_call: TRBJ2-7; cdr3_aa: CASSLGAGSYEQYF
v_call: TRBV15; d_call: TRBD1; j_call: TRBJ1-4; cdr3_aa: CATSRGQGFTNEKLFF
v_call: TRBV7-9; d_call: .; j_call: TRBJ1-2; cdr3_aa: CASSLEKHRVGYGYTF
v_call: TRBV9; d_call: .; j_call: TRBJ1-1; cdr3_aa: CASSVGGMTEAFF